The TCR beta chain under discussion was sequenced for a study of T cell changes during pregnancy in multiple sclerosis. Germline V CDR1 and CDR2: MNHNY, SVGAGI (reference sequence). The junction had 7 bases not matched to a gene; V was cut back by 5 bases and J by 0 bases. The CDR3 totals 16 residues. Libraries were prepared by immunoSEQ multiplex PCR; TCRdb keeps only in-frame clonotypes and omits some of them. The data show about 75,000 clones, 94% seen once. This clone was seen once. The starting material was CD4+ T cells from peripheral blood mononuclear cells, obtained after pregnancy. The rearrangement joins TRBV6-6 to TRBJ1-3; 7 bases are a match to TRBD1. This TCR was sampled from a female donor with multiple sclerosis, enrolled in a pregnancy study. CDR3 protein: CASSLPGQNSGNTIYF. DNA of the CDR3: TGTGCCAGCAGTCTACCGGGACAGAACTCTGGAAACACCATATATTTT.